This passage covers 18 T cell receptor beta chains from one sample sequenced in a study of cytomegalovirus exposure and HLA in healthy donors. Vbeta (60) and Jbeta (13) primers were used in the PCR. Clones were read by immunoSEQ multiplex PCR, and TCRdb kept only the in-frame ones, dropping some. The table records approximately 130,000 clones, roughly 72% of them present only once. Sequencing was done on a sample of PBMCs. These receptors were collected from a woman in her forties or fifties in good health and CMV-seronegative.

This clone has only one observation. The chain employs TRBV5-8 and TRBJ1-2; tentative D call: TRBD1 (5 bases). With 1 base removed from V and 3 bases from J, the gap between germline ends came to 19 bases. The germline gives CDR1 SGHTS, CDR2 YDEGEE. This CDR3 comprises 17 residues. CDR3 protein: CASSLSVGRKPDYGYTF. Written as DNA, the CDR3 is TGTGCCAGCAGCTTGTCTGTGGGGCGAAAGCCTGACTATGGCTACACCTTC. The complete variable domain, with remaining parts taken from reference TRBV5-8 and TRBJ1-2, reads EAGVTQSPTHLIKTRGQQATLRCSPISGHTSVYWYQQALGLGLQFLLWYDEGEERNRGNFPPRFSGRQFPNYSSELNVNALELEDSALYLCASSLSVGRKPDYGYTFGSGTRLTVV.

The gene calls are TRBV12-5 and TRBJ1-1; 8 bases agree with TRBD1. The CDR3 is 15 amino acids. V trimming: 1 base; J trimming: 5 bases; junction bases outside the gene matches: 6. CDR1 LGHNT and CDR2 FRNRAP come from the germline V gene. CDR3 DNA: TGTGCTAGTGGTTTGGCTCGACAGGGGTGGACTGAAGCTTTCTTT. It specifies CASGLARQGWTEAFF.

The genes are TRBV12-5 and TRBJ1-1; D perhaps matches TRBD1 (5 bases). This CDR3 is 17 amino acids long. V lost 1 base to trimming and J lost 1 base, with 16 bases between them. Germline CDR1 reads LGHNT; CDR2 reads FRNRAP. CDR3 bases: TGTGCTAGTGGTTTGGAATCCCCCGGACACTGGAACACTGAAGCTTTCTTT. Residues: CASGLESPGHWNTEAFF.

The gene calls are TRBV4-3 and TRBJ1-2; D gene uncertain. The V gene lost 1 base and the J gene lost 0 bases, with 12 bases spanning the gap. CDR1 and CDR2 (germline): LGHNA, YSLEER. This CDR3 is 16 amino acids long. The CDR3 region has the DNA TGCGCCAGCAGCCAAGTTGGAACAGATACTAACTATGGCTACACCTTC. It yields the protein CASSQVGTDTNYGYTF.

The chain has TRBV6-5 and TRBJ1-2, with 7 bases fitting TRBD1. The CDR3 contains 13 residues. The V gene end was trimmed by 5 bases and the J gene end by 7 bases; junction bases not matched to a gene: 7. Germline CDR1 MNHEY, CDR2 SVGAGI. The CDR3 DNA is TGTGCCAGCAGTCGTACAGGGGAAGGTGGCTACACCTTC. Amino acids: CASSRTGEGGYTF.

The chain carries TRBV7-9 and TRBJ2-7, with TRBD2 as a possible D gene (7 bases). Germline CDR1 is SEHNR and CDR2 is FQNEAQ (reference sequence). This CDR3 has 13 amino acids. V lost 4 bases and J lost 3, with 10 bases in between. CDR3: CASSWRGGYEQYF. CDR3 bases: TGTGCCAGCAGCTGGAGGGGGGGCTACGAGCAGTACTTC.

The J gene is TRBJ2-2, the V gene TRBV6-5, with 10 bases fitting TRBD1. The junction had 7 bases not matched to a gene; V was cut back by 5 bases and J by 7 bases. The CDR3 has 15 amino acids. Germline V gene sequence: CDR1 MNHEY, CDR2 SVGAGI. CDR3 DNA: TGTGCCAGCAGTCACGGACAGGGGGGTGGCGGGGAGCTGTTTTTT. This gives the protein CASSHGQGGGGELFF.

This rearrangement joins TRBV2 to TRBJ1-5, with D unclear. V was trimmed by 6 bases and J by 11 bases, leaving 17 bases between them. This CDR3 comprises 13 residues. The V gene's germline CDR1 is SNHLY and CDR2 FYNNEI. CDR3 DNA sequence: TGTGCCAGCAGAGGTAGCGTCGATGCGTCCCAGCATTTT. It codes for CASRGSVDASQHF.

The chain carries TRBV4-1 and TRBJ1-2; 8 nucleotides line up with TRBD1. With V trimmed by 0 bases and J by 5 bases, 2 bases remained unmatched. Germline V gene lookup returns CDR1 MGHRA and CDR2 YSYEKL. There are 14 residues in the CDR3. CDR3 sequence (DNA): TGCGCCAGCAGCCAAGAGGACAGGGCTTATGGCTACACCTTC. Encoded protein: CASSQEDRAYGYTF.

The rearrangement uses TRBV27 and TRBJ1-2; 7 bases map to TRBD1. Unmatched junction bases numbered 3, after V lost 6 bases and J lost 2 bases. Per the germline V gene, CDR1 is MNHEY and CDR2 is SMNVEV (reference sequence). The CDR3 is 13 amino acids. The CDR3 loop is CASRTTGNYGYTF. In DNA form, the CDR3 reads TGTGCCAGCAGGACGACAGGGAACTATGGCTACACCTTC.

In DNA form, the CDR3 reads TGCGCCAGCAGCCCCAGCGGGGGCAGCACAGATACGCAGTATTTT. This gives the protein CASSPSGGSTDTQYF. The V call is TRBV4-3, the J call TRBJ2-3; 8 bases line up with TRBD2. The J segment lost 0 bases and the V segment lost 4 bases, leaving 3 bases of the junction unmatched. Germline loops: CDR1 LGHNA, CDR2 YSLEER. This CDR3 contains 15 residues.

This clone came up a few times. CDR3 residues: CASSLLAGGHEQFF. DNA for the CDR3: TGCGCCAGCAGTTTACTAGCGGGAGGCCATGAGCAGTTCTTC. The V and J genes are TRBV10-1 and TRBJ2-1, with 12 bases that match TRBD2. The CDR3 has 14 residues. The germline V gene encodes CDR1 WNHNN and CDR2 SYGVQD (reference sequence). V dropped 5 bases and J dropped 8; count of bases not matched to a gene: 4.

This clone was found a few times. The rearrangement joins TRBV5-1 to TRBJ1-1; no reliable D call. The CDR3 covers 14 residues. From germline, CDR1 is SGHRS and CDR2 YFSETQ. V shed 2 bases and J shed 0 bases, with 8 bases lying between them. CDR3 DNA: TGCGCCAGCAGCTTTGCCAACATGAACACTGAAGCTTTCTTT. Its protein is CASSFANMNTEAFF.

The CDR3 is CASSSDTDRAKTGNTIYF. The CDR3 bases are TGTGCCAGCAGCTCAGACACCGACAGGGCAAAAACTGGAAACACCATATATTTT. This chain uses TRBV11-3 with TRBJ1-3; 7 positions agree with TRBD1. The ends lost 4 bases at V and 2 bases at J; junction bases unmatched: 14. CDR3 size: 18 residues. Germline-derived CDR1 and CDR2 are SGHNT and YENEEA.

This chain uses TRBV4-3 with TRBJ2-6; the match to TRBD1 covers 10 bases. The CDR3 consists of 16 residues. From germline, CDR1 is LGHNA and CDR2 YSLEER. V was pared by 4 bases and J by 4 bases, with 4 bases of the junction left unmatched. Here the CDR3 reads CASSPGQGKGANVLTF. The CDR3 nucleotides read TGCGCCAGCAGCCCGGGACAGGGGAAAGGGGCCAACGTCCTGACTTTC.

The rearrangement links TRBV7-8 to TRBJ2-7; TRBD1 matches at 12 bases. Trimming took 5 bases from V and 0 from J; bases not matched to a gene: 8. This CDR3 region has 17 residues. Germline V lookup: CDR1 SGHVS, CDR2 FQNEAQ. The CDR3 here is CASSRGQGALSSYEQYF. CDR3 in DNA: TGTGCCAGCAGCAGGGGACAGGGGGCACTAAGCTCCTACGAGCAGTACTTC.

This chain joins TRBV5-6 and TRBJ2-4; 8 bases align to TRBD1. CDR3 length: 15 amino acids. Germline loops: CDR1 SGHDT, CDR2 YYEEEE. V lost 4 bases and J lost 8; bases outside the gene matches: 11. The CDR3 is CASSAKGQALDIQYF. The CDR3, as DNA: TGTGCCAGCAGCGCCAAGGGACAGGCGCTAGACATTCAGTACTTC.

This clone appeared a single time. The gene calls are TRBV25-1 and TRBJ1-1, with D possibly TRBD1 on 5 matching bases. Between the trimmed V and J ends, which lost 0 bases and 10 bases, there was a span of 18 bases. The CDR3 totals 15 residues. CDR1 and CDR2 (germline): MGHDK, SYGVNS. The CDR3 sequence: CASSEYGGGGPSAFF. CDR3 in DNA: TGTGCCAGCAGTGAATATGGGGGGGGAGGGCCGTCAGCTTTCTTT.